This TCR beta chain was found in a study of cytomegalovirus exposure and HLA in healthy donors. Study at large: Clustering assigned over 70% of the 350 to 450 genotyped donors to the Caucasian-associated ancestry cluster.

Regarding donors, all were healthy bone marrow donors. This CDR3 is 15 amino acids long. Germline V CDR1 and CDR2: SNHLY, FYNNEI. V was clipped by 5 bases and J by 3 bases; unmatched bases: 8. This clone came up a few times. 60 Vbeta and 13 Jbeta primers were used in PCR. This table comes from immunoSEQ multiplex PCR, and its TCRdb copy is limited to in-frame clones, with some not included. The top ten clones hold over 10% of a sample with tens of thousands of clones, around 72% of them seen once. The chain is built from TRBV2 and TRBJ2-5; TRBD2 agrees at 8 bases. The sequence derives from a woman in her 40s in good health and CMV-seropositive. The sample consisted of PBMCs. DNA of the CDR3: TGTGCCAGCAGTCGTTCTAGCGGGCCTGAAGAGACCCAGTACTTC. Protein sequence: CASSRSSGPEETQYF.